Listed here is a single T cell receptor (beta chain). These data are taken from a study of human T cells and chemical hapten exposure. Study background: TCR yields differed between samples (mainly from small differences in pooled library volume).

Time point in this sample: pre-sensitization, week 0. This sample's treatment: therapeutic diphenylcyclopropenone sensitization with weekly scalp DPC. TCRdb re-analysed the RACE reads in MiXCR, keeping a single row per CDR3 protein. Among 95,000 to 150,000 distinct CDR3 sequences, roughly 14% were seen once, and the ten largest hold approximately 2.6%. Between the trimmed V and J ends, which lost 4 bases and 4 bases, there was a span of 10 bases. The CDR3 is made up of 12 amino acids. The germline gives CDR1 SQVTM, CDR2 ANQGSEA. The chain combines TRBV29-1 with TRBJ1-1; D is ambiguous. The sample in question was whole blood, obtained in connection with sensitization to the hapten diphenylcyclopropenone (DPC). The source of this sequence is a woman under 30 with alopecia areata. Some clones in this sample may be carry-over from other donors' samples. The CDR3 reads CSVVFGSTEAFF. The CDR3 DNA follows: TGCAGCGTTGTTTTTGGGAGCACTGAAGCTTTCTTT.